The 13 T cell receptor beta chains in this list originate from one sample, sequenced in a study of blood T cells in healthy people across ages. Using a J-beta primer mix together with a sample-barcoded 5' primer, a second PCR was run for roughly 6 to 11 cycles. TCRdb reprocessed the 5' RACE reads with MiXCR, giving one entry per CDR3 protein. The repertoire holds about 320,000 distinct CDR3 sequences, with around 29% as singletons. Sequencing input: blood. The receptors derive from an older woman in good health.

In DNA form, the CDR3 reads TGCGCCAGCAGCTTGGAGACTAGCGGGCCCTACGAGCAGTACTTC. Protein sequence: CASSLETSGPYEQYF. The V and J genes are TRBV5-1 and TRBJ2-7; 10 bases map to TRBD2. The CDR3 is 15 amino acids. CDR1 SGHRS and CDR2 YFSETQ come from the germline V gene. The V segment lost 0 bases and the J segment 2 bases; nucleotides outside the gene matches: 2.

Points on this clonotype: One junction end does not reproduce the germline sequence, and a read error may be involved. The CDR3 nucleotides are TGCGCCAGCAGCTTGTACCAGCTTGGGACTGGGAACACCATATATTTT. Translating it yields CASSLYQLGTGNTIYF. The chain couples TRBV5-1 to TRBJ1-3, with D possibly TRBD1 on 5 matching bases. There are 16 residues in the CDR3. CDR1 SGHRS and CDR2 YFSETQ come from the germline V gene.

There are many counts of this clonotype. This sequence joins TRBV10-3 and TRBJ2-5, with TRBD1 matching over 9 bases. J lost 4 bases, V lost 5 bases, and 14 bases had no gene match. The germline V gene encodes CDR1 ENHRY and CDR2 SYGVKD. This CDR3 region has 17 residues. The CDR3 DNA follows: TGTGCCATCAGTTCTACCCCGGGACAGGGAGGGTCAGAGACCCAGTACTTC. Translation: CAISSTPGQGGSETQYF.

The chain combines TRBV13 with TRBJ1-2; the D is unclear. Looked up from germline, CDR1 is PRHDT and CDR2 is FYEKMQ (reference sequence). The V end was cut by 3 bases, the J end by 2 bases, with 10 bases between. The CDR3 is made up of 14 amino acids. For the CDR3, the DNA is TGTGCCAGCAGCTTGAAGGGCACCAACTATGGCTACACCTTC. It yields the protein CASSLKGTNYGYTF.

The chain uses TRBV29-1 and TRBJ2-7, with 7 bases fitting TRBD1. J was trimmed by 5 bases and V by 5 bases; bases with no gene match: 3. Germline CDR1 reads SQVTM; CDR2 reads ANQGSEA. The CDR3 runs to 11 residues. In DNA, the CDR3 is TGCAGCGTTATGGACAGGAACGAGCAGTACTTC. Its protein product is CSVMDRNEQYF.

This clonotype has just a few counts. The V and J genes are TRBV20-1 and TRBJ2-3; tentatively, D is TRBD2 (5 bases). CDR3 size: 11 residues. Trimming left V 8 bases short and J 6 bases short, with 12 bases between. CDR1 is DFQATT, CDR2 SNEGSKA, per germline (reference sequence). The CDR3 loop reads CSLDSLDTQYF. The CDR3, as DNA: TGCAGTTTGGACTCCCTCGATACGCAGTATTTT.

Only a few counts were recorded for this clonotype. V gene TRBV5-6 combines with J gene TRBJ2-5; D unclear. Germline lookup yields CDR1 SGHDT and CDR2 YYEEEE. The V end was cut by 4 bases, the J end by 2 bases, with 12 bases between. The CDR3 contains 14 residues. The CDR3 DNA reads as TGTGCCAGCAGCCCTGGATCGGTTCAAGAGACCCAGTACTTC. This encodes CASSPGSVQETQYF.

The chain links TRBV10-3 to TRBJ2-5, with 9 nucleotides matching TRBD2. Trimming took 3 bases from V and 3 from J; bases not matched to a gene: 5. The CDR3 runs 15 residues. Germline lookup yields CDR1 ENHRY and CDR2 SYGVKD. The CDR3 region is CAISELVAGEETQYF. CDR3 DNA sequence: TGTGCCATCAGTGAACTGGTAGCGGGAGAAGAGACCCAGTACTTC.

V and J are TRBV10-3 and TRBJ2-1; D call uncertain. Between the trimmed V and J ends, which lost 4 bases and 4 bases, there was a span of 8 bases. Looked up from germline, CDR1 is ENHRY and CDR2 is SYGVKD. CDR3 length equals 13 residues. The CDR3 nucleotides are TGTGCCATCAGTGCGGGCGGTTACAATGAGCAGTTCTTC. Its translation is CAISAGGYNEQFF.

The V and J genes are TRBV7-9 and TRBJ2-3, with 8 bases that match TRBD2. CDR1 and CDR2 (germline): SEHNR, FQNEAQ (reference sequence). The CDR3 sequence is 17 residues long. J was trimmed by 3 bases and V by 5 bases; bases with no gene match: 13. CDR3 region: CASSPRKRGRGTDTQYF. The DNA for the CDR3 is TGTGCCAGCAGCCCTAGAAAGCGGGGGAGAGGGACAGATACGCAGTATTTT.

This clonotype was seen only a few times. At one end, the junction sequence differs from germline, possibly due to a read error. The chain is built from TRBV7-2 and TRBJ2-5, with a tentative D call TRBD2 (6 bases). There are 11 residues in the CDR3. Germline lookup yields CDR1 SGHTA and CDR2 FQGNSA. This CDR3 is CASSSLTRKFF. CDR3 nucleotide sequence: TGTGCCAGCAGTTCCCTGACTAGGAAGTTCTTC.

V usage is TRBV4-1 and J usage is TRBJ2-3; the match to TRBD2 covers 15 bases. V lost 4 bases and J lost 13; bases outside the gene matches: 3. The CDR3 contains 13 residues. Germline CDR1 MGHRA, CDR2 YSYEKL. As DNA, the CDR3 is TGCGCCAGCAGCCGTGGACTAGCGGGAGGGGAGTATTTT. It translates to CASSRGLAGGEYF.

This clonotype appeared a few times. The chain links TRBV15 to TRBJ1-5; D unresolved. The germline V gene has CDR1 LNHNV and CDR2 YYDKDF (reference sequence). The germline V and J ends were trimmed by 0 bases and 7 bases, with 7 bases remaining between them. The CDR3 totals 13 residues. As DNA, the CDR3 is TGTGCCACCAGCAGAGATTTGAACCAGCCCCAGCATTTT. Protein: CATSRDLNQPQHF.